Shown below are 12 T cell receptor beta chains from a single sample sequenced in a study of T cell changes during pregnancy in multiple sclerosis. The assay was immunoSEQ multiplex PCR, and TCRdb's table has in-frame clones only and misses some. Of some 40,000 clones listed, roughly 90% are singletons. The specimen comprised peripheral blood, sampled in the second trimester of pregnancy. The source of these receptors is a female donor in good health, enrolled as a control in a pregnancy study.

The chain uses TRBV5-1 and TRBJ2-3, with 11 bases that match TRBD2. This CDR3 region has 18 residues. The V gene's germline CDR1 is SGHRS and CDR2 YFSETQ. The J segment lost 0 bases and the V segment lost 2 bases, leaving 8 bases of the junction unmatched. The CDR3 spells CASSFGTSGATSTDTQYF. The DNA of the CDR3 is TGCGCCAGCAGCTTCGGGACTAGCGGAGCAACTAGCACAGATACGCAGTATTTT.

The chain combines TRBV7-8 with TRBJ1-1, with 7 bases that match TRBD1. The ends lost 4 bases at V and 5 bases at J; junction bases unmatched: 7. The CDR3 totals 14 residues. The germline CDR1 and CDR2 sequences are SGHVS and FQNEAQ. The CDR3 loop reads CASSSQGRGTEAFF. The CDR3 region has the DNA TGTGCCAGCAGCTCACAGGGGAGAGGGACTGAAGCTTTCTTT.

This chain joins TRBV5-1 and TRBJ2-5; D is possibly TRBD2 (6 bases). Trimming stripped 4 bases from V and 2 bases from J, with 6 bases between. The CDR3 sequence is 12 residues long. CDR1 SGHRS and CDR2 YFSETQ come from the germline V gene. The CDR3 loop reads CASSSGQETQYF. CDR3 nucleotide sequence: TGCGCCAGCAGCAGCGGGCAAGAGACCCAGTACTTC. Together with reference TRBV5-1 and TRBJ2-5, the CDR3 gives the full variable domain: KAGVTQTPRYLIKTRGQQVTLSCSPISGHRSVSWYQQTPGQGLQFLFEYFSETQRNKGNFPGRFSGRQFSNSRSEMNVSTLELGDSALYLCASSSGQETQYFGPGTRLLVL.

The chain links TRBV5-4 to TRBJ1-2; weak D call: TRBD1 (5 bases). V gave up 6 bases and J gave up 4 bases, with 7 bases separating them. Germline CDR1 reads SGHNT; CDR2 reads YYREEE (reference sequence). The CDR3 length is 11 residues. The CDR3 coding sequence is TGTGCCAGCACGACAGCCTATGGCTACACCTTC. Its protein product is CASTTAYGYTF.

J is TRBJ2-1 and V is TRBV7-9; 9 nucleotides line up with TRBD2. The CDR3 is 16 amino acids. Germline trimming cut 4 bases from V and 5 bases from J; bases unmatched to any gene: 9. The V gene's germline CDR1 is SEHNR and CDR2 FQNEAQ (reference sequence). The CDR3 region is CASSSLAGKRDNEQFF. Here the CDR3 DNA reads TGTGCCAGCAGCTCCCTAGCGGGGAAGAGGGACAATGAGCAGTTCTTC.

The chain couples TRBV25-1 to TRBJ2-6; D unclear. This CDR3 has 18 amino acids. Per germline, CDR1 MGHDK and CDR2 SYGVNS. Trimming removed 3 bases from V and 0 bases from J, with 15 bases in between. The CDR3 protein is CASSEVPTIFSGANVLTF. The CDR3 DNA follows: TGTGCCAGCAGTGAGGTCCCCACAATTTTCTCTGGGGCCAACGTCCTGACTTTC. The entire variable domain, with the rest obtained from reference TRBV25-1 and TRBJ2-6, is as follows: EADIYQTPRYLVIGTGKKITLECSQTMGHDKMYWYQQDPGMELHLIHYSYGVNSTEKGDLSSESTVSRIRTEHFPLTLESARPSHTSQYLCASSEVPTIFSGANVLTFGAGSRLTVL.

The chain links TRBV10-3 to TRBJ2-1; TRBD2 matches 8 bases. From germline, CDR1 is ENHRY and CDR2 SYGVKD. CDR3 length: 15 amino acids. V was pared by 4 bases and J by 4 bases, with 6 bases of the junction left unmatched. The CDR3 here is CAISAPGLVYNEQFF. The CDR3 nucleotides are TGTGCCATCAGTGCCCCGGGACTAGTGTACAATGAGCAGTTCTTC.

In this sample, this clone turned up once. The CDR3 DNA sequence: TGCGCCAGCAGCTTGGGTCAGAAACCTCAAGAGACCCAGTACTTC. Amino acid sequence: CASSLGQKPQETQYF. The chain links TRBV5-1 to TRBJ2-5; D is ambiguous. This CDR3 has 15 residues. V lost 0 bases, J lost 2 bases, and 11 bases lay in between. The germline CDR1 and CDR2 sequences are SGHRS and YFSETQ.

This chain joins TRBV18 and TRBJ1-1; 9 nucleotides align to TRBD1. CDR3 length: 16 residues. The germline V gene encodes CDR1 KGHSH and CDR2 LQKENI. J lost 0 bases, V lost 3 bases, and 5 bases had no gene match. Here the CDR3 reads CASSPGQGVMNTEAFF. DNA of the CDR3: TGTGCCAGCTCACCGGGACAGGGAGTCATGAACACTGAAGCTTTCTTT.

The rearrangement uses TRBV19 and TRBJ2-7, with TRBD1 matching over 8 bases. The CDR3 contains 13 residues. V shed 5 bases and J 2 bases; nucleotides not matched to a gene: 2. Per germline, CDR1 LNHDA and CDR2 SQIVND (reference sequence). CDR3: CASSWDRTYEQYF. The CDR3, as DNA: TGTGCCAGTAGTTGGGACAGGACCTACGAGCAGTACTTC.

This clone was observed a single time. The V gene is TRBV7-8, the J gene TRBJ1-1; the D is unclear. V dropped 2 bases and J dropped 1 base, with 8 bases sitting between them. The CDR3 totals 14 residues. Germline CDR1 SGHVS, CDR2 FQNEAQ. The CDR3 here is CASSLNPGNTEAFF. The DNA of the CDR3 is TGTGCCAGCAGCTTAAATCCAGGGAACACTGAAGCTTTCTTT.

The CDR3 nucleotides read TGTGCCATCAGCAACCAAGGAATCCGAGGGACTGAAGCTTTCTTT. Protein sequence: CAISNQGIRGTEAFF. This chain joins TRBV10-3 and TRBJ1-1, with unresolved D. Germline V gives CDR1 ENHRY, CDR2 SYGVKD. Trimming shortened V by 6 bases and J by 5 bases, and 19 bases separated the two germline ends. The CDR3 runs to 15 residues.